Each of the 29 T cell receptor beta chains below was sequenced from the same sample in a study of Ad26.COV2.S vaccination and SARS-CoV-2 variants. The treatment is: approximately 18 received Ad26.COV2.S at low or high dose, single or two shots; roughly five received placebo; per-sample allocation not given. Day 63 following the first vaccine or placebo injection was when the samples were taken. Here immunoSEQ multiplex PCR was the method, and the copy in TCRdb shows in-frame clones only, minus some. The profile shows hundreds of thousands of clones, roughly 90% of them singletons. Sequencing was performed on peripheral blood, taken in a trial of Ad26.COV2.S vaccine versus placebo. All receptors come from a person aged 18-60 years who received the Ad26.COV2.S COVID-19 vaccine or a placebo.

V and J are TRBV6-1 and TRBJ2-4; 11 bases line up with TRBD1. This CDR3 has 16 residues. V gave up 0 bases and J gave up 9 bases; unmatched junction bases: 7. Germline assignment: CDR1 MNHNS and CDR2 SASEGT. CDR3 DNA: TGTGCCAGCAGTGAAGCGAGGGGACAGGGGGAGGTCATTCAGTACTTC. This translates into CASSEARGQGEVIQYF.

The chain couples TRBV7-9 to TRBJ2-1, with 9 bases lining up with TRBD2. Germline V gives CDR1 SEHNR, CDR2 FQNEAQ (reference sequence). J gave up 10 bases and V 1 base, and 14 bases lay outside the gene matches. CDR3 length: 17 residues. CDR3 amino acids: CASSLGPPEASGKEQFF. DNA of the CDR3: TGTGCCAGCAGCTTAGGCCCCCCTGAAGCTAGCGGGAAGGAGCAGTTCTTC.

The CDR3 is CASVGPTEAFF. The CDR3 DNA reads as TGTGCCAGCGTCGGGCCCACTGAAGCTTTCTTT. The chain employs TRBV19 and TRBJ1-1; D gene uncertain. The ends were cut back, 9 bases at V and 4 bases at J, with 9 bases in the middle. Germline assignment: CDR1 LNHDA and CDR2 SQIVND (reference sequence). The CDR3 runs 11 residues.

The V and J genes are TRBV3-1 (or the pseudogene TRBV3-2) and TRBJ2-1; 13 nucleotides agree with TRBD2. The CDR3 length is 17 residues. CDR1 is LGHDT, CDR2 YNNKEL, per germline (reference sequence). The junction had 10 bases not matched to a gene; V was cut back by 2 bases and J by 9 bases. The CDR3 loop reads CASSQPGGLAGETEQFF. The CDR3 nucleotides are TGTGCCAGCAGCCAACCGGGAGGACTAGCGGGAGAGACTGAGCAGTTCTTC.

CDR3 region: CASSTTGTFYEQYF. The CDR3 nucleotides read TGTGCCAGTAGTACGACCGGGACCTTCTACGAGCAGTACTTC. The gene calls are TRBV19 and TRBJ2-7; D tentatively reads TRBD1 or TRBD2 (5 bases each). Per the germline V gene, CDR1 is LNHDA and CDR2 is SQIVND (reference sequence). The CDR3 is 14 residues long. V gave up 4 bases and J gave up 3 bases, with 13 bases separating them.

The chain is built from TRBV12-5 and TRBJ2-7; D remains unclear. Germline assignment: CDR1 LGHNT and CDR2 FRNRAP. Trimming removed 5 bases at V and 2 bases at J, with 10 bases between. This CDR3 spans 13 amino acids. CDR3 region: CASGPDGAYEQYF. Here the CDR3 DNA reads TGTGCTAGTGGTCCGGACGGAGCCTACGAGCAGTACTTC.

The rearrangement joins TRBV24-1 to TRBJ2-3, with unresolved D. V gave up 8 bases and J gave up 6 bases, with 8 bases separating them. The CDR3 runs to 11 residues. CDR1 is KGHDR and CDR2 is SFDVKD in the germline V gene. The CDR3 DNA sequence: TGTGCCACCATGGAGATGGATACGCAGTATTTT. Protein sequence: CATMEMDTQYF.

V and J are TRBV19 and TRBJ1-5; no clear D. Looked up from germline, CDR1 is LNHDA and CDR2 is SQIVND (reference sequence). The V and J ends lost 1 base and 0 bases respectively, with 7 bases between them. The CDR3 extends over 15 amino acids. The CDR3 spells CASSIAGFSNQPQHF. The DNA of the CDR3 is TGTGCCAGTAGTATAGCGGGTTTTAGCAATCAGCCCCAGCATTTT. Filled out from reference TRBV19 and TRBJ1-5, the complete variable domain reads DGGITQSPKYLFRKEGQNVTLSCEQNLNHDAMYWYRQDPGQGLRLIYYSQIVNDFQKGDIAEGYSVSREKKESFPLTVTSAQKNPTAFYLCASSIAGFSNQPQHFGDGTRLSIL.

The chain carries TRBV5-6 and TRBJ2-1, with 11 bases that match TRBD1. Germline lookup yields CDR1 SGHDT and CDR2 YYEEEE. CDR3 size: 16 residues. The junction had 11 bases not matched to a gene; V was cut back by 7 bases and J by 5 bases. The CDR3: CASLAEPGQGDNEQFF. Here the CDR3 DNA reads TGTGCCAGCTTGGCTGAGCCGGGACAGGGGGACAATGAGCAGTTCTTC.

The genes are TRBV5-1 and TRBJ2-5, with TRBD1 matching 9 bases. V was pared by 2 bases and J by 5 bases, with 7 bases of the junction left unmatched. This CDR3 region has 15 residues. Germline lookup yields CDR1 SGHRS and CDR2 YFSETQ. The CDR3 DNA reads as TGCGCCAGCAGCTTTCAGGGACAGGGTCCGGAGACCCAGTACTTC. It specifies CASSFQGQGPETQYF.

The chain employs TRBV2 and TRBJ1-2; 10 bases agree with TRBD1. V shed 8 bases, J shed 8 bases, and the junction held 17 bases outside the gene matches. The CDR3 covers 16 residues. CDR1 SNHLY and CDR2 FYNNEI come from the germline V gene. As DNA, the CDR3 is TGTGCCAGCTCCGGGACAGGGGAGTGGTGGGGTGGCGGCTACACCTTC. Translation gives CASSGTGEWWGGGYTF.

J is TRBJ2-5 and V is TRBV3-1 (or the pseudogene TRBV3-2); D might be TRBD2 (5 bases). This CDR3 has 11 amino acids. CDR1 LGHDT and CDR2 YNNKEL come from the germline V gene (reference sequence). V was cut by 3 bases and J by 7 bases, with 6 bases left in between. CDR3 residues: CASSHRGTQYF. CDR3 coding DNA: TGTGCCAGCAGCCACCGGGGGACCCAGTACTTC.

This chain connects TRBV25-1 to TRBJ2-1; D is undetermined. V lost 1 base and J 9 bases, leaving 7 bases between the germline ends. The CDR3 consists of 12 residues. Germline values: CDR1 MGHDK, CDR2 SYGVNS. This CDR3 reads CASSESGREQFF. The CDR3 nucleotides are TGTGCCAGCAGTGAATCCGGGCGTGAGCAGTTCTTC.

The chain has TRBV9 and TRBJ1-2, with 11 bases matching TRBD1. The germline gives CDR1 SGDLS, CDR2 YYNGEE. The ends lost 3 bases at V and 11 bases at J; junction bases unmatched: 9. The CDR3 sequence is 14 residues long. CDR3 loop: CASSASGDRGKYTF. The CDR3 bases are TGTGCCAGCAGCGCTTCCGGGGACAGGGGGAAGTACACCTTC.

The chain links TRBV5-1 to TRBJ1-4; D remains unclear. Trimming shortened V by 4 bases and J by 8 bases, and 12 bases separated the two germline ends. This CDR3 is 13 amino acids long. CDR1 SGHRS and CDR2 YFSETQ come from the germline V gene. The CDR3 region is CASSGRLREKLFF. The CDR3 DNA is TGCGCCAGCAGCGGCCGGCTCAGAGAAAAACTGTTTTTT.

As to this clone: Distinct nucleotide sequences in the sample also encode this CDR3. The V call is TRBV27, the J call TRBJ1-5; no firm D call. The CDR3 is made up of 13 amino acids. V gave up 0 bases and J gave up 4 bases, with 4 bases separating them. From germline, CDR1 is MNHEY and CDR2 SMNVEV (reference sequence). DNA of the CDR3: TGTGCCAGCAGTTTATCCCTTAATCAGCCCCAGCATTTT. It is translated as CASSLSLNQPQHF.

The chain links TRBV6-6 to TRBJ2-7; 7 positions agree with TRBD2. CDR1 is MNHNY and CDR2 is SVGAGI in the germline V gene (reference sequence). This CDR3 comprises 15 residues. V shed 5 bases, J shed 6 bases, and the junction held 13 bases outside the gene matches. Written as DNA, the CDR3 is TGTGCCAGCAGTCCCTTGGGAGGGTCCCTTCTCGAGCAGTACTTC. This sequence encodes CASSPLGGSLLEQYF.

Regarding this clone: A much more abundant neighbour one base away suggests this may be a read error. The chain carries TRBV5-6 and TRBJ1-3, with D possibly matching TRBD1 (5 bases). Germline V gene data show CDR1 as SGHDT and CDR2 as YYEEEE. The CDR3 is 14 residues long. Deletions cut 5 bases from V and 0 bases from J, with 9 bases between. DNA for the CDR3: TGTGCCAGCAGGGCAGACAGCTCTGGAAACACCATATATTTT. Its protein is CASRADSSGNTIYF.

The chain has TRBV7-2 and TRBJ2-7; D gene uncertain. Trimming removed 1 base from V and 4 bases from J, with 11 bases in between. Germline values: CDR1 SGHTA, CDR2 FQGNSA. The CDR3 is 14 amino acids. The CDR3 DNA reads TGTGCCAGCAGCTTAGAGTCTCTAGGGTACGAGCAGTACTTC. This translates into CASSLESLGYEQYF.

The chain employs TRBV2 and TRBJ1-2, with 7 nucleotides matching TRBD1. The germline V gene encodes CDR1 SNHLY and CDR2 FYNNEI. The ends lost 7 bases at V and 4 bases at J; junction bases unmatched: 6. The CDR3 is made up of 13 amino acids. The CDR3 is CASNRDSVYGYTF. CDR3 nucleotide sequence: TGTGCCAGCAACCGGGACAGTGTCTATGGCTACACCTTC. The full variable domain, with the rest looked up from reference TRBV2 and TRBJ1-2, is EPEVTQTPSHQVTQMGQEVILRCVPISNHLYFYWYRQILGQKVEFLVSFYNNEISEKSEIFDDQFSVERPDGSNFTLKIRSTKLEDSAMYFCASNRDSVYGYTFGSGTRLTVV.

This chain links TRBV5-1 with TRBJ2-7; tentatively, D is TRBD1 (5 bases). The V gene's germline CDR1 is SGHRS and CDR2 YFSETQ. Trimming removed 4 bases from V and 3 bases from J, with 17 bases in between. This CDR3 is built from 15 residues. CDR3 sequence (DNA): TGCGCCAGCAGCGGTGGGGCTACCTCCTTCTACGAGCAGTACTTC. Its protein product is CASSGGATSFYEQYF.

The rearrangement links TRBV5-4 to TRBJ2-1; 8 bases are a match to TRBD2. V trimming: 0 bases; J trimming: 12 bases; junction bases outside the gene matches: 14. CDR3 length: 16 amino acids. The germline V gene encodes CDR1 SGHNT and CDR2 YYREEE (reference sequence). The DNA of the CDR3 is TGTGCCAGCAGCTTGGACCCTGCTAGCGGGTTAGCATCGCAGTTCTTC. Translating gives CASSLDPASGLASQFF.

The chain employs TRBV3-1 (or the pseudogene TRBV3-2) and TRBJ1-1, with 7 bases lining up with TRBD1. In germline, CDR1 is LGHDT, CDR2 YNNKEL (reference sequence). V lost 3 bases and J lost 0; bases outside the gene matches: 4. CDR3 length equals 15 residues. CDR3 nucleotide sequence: TGTGCCAGCAGCCAGGGACAGACTATGAACACTGAAGCTTTCTTT. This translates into CASSQGQTMNTEAFF.

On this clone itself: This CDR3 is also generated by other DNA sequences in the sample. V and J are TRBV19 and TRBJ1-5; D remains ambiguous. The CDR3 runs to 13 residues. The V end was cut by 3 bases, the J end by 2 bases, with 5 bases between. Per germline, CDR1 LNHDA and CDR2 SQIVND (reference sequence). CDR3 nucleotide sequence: TGTGCCAGTAGTATCACAGGCAATCAGCCCCAGCATTTT. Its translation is CASSITGNQPQHF.

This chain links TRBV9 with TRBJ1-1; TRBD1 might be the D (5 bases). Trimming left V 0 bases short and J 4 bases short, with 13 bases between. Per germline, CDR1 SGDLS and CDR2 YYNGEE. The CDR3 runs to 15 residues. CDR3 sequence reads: CASSVAGGGGTEAFF. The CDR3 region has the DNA TGTGCCAGCAGCGTAGCTGGTGGGGGTGGCACTGAAGCTTTCTTT.

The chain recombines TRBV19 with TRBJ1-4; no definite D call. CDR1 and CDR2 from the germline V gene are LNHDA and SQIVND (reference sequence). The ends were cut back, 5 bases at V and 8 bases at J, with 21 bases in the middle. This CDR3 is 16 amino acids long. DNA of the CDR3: TGTGCCAGTAGTCCCATAATCGAAATCGGTGGGGAAAAACTGTTTTTT. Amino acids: CASSPIIEIGGEKLFF.

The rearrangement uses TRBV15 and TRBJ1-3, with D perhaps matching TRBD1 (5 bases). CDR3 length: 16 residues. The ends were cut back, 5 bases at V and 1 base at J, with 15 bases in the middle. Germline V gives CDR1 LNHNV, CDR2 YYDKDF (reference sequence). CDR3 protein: CATSGGETQSGNTIYF. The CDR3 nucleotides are TGTGCCACCAGCGGGGGGGAGACACAATCTGGAAACACCATATATTTT.

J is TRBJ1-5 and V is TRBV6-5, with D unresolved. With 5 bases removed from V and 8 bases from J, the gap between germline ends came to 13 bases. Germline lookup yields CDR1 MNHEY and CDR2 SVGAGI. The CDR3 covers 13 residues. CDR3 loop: CASSPSHKEPQHF. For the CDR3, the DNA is TGTGCCAGCAGTCCTTCCCACAAAGAGCCCCAGCATTTT.

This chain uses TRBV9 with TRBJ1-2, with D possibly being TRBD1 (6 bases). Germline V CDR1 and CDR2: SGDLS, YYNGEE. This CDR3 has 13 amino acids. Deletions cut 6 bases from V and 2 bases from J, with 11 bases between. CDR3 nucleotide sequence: TGTGCCAGCAAGGGGGACACGAACTATGGCTACACCTTC. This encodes CASKGDTNYGYTF. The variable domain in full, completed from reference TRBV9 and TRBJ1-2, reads DSGVTQTPKHLITATGQRVTLRCSPRSGDLSVYWYQQSLDQGLQFLIQYYNGEERAKGNILERFSAQQFPDLHSELNLSSLELGDSALYFCASKGDTNYGYTFGSGTRLTVV.